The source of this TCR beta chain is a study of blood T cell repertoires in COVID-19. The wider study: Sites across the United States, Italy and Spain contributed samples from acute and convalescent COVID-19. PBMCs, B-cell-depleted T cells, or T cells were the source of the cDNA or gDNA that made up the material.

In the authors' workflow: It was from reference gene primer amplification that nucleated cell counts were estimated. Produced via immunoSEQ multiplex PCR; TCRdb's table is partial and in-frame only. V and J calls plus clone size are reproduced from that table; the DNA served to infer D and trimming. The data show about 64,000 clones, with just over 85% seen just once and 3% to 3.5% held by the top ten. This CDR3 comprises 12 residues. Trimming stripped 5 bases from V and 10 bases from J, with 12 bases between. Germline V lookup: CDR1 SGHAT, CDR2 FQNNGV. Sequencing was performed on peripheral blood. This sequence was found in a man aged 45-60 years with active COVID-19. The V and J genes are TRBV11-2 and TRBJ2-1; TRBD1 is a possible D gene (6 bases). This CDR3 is CASSPSQGEQFF. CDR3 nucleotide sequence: TGTGCCAGCAGCCCGAGTCAGGGGGAGCAGTTCTTC.